This T cell receptor beta chain is from a study of blood T cell repertoires in COVID-19. About the research overall: T cells, B-cell-depleted T cells, or PBMCs provided the cDNA or gDNA that served as material.

The CDR3 is 14 residues long. V was trimmed by 2 bases and J by 10 bases, leaving 12 bases between them. CDR1 and CDR2 from the germline V gene are SNHLY and FYNNEI. Seattle enrolled patients during active infection and tracked them longitudinally. Only in-frame clones appear in the TCRdb table, and some are missing; sequencing was by immunoSEQ multiplex PCR. The profile shows about 190,000 clones, about 83% of them singletons. The clonotype was recovered from a woman between 65 and 79 years old with COVID-19, enrolled during active disease. The J gene is TRBJ1-6, the V gene TRBV2, with TRBD1 as a possible D gene (5 bases). Sequencing input: peripheral blood. CDR3 bases: TGTGCCAGCAGTGAATCCAGGGCTGGGTCACCCCTCCACTTT. It yields the protein CASSESRAGSPLHF.